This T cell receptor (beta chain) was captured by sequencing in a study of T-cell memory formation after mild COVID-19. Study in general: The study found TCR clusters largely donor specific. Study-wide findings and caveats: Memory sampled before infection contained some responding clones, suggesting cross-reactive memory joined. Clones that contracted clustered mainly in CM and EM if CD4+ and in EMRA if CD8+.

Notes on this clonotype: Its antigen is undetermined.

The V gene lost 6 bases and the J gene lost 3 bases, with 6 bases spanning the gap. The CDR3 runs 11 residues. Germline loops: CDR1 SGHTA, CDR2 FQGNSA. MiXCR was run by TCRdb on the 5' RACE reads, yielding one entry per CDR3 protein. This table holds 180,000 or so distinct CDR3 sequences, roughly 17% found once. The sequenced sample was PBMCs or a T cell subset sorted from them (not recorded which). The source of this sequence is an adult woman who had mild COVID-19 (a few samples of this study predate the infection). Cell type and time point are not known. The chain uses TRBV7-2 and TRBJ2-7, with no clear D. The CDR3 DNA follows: TGTGCCAGCAGTCTGGTCTACGAGCAGTACTTC. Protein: CASSLVYEQYF.